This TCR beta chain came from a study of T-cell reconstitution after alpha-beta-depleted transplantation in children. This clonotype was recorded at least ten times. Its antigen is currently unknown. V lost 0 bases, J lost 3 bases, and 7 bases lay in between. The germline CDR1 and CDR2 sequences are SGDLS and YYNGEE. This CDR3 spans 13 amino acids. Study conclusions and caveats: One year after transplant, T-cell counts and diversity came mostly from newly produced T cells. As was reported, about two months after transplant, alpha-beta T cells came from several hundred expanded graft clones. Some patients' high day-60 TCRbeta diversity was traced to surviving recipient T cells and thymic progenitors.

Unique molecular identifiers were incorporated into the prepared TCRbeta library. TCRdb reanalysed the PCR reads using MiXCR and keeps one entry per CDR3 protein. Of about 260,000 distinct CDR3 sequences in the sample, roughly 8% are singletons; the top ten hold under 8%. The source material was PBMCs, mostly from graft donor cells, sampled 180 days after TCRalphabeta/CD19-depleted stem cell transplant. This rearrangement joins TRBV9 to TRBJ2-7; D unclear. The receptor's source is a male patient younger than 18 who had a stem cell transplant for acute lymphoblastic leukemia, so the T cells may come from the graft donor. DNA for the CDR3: TGTGCCAGCAGCGTAGGCGATTACTACGAGCAGTACTTC. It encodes CASSVGDYYEQYF.